The rows below give T cell receptor beta chains drawn from one sample of a study of blood T cells in healthy people across ages. TCRdb re-called the 5' RACE reads through MiXCR, storing one row per CDR3 protein. The sample contains hundreds of thousands of distinct CDR3 sequences, roughly 44% of which appear only once. The sample was blood. Source of these receptors: a woman aged 60-75 years in good health. Each CDR3 is given with its conserved first and last residue. The D gene is left open where the match is weak. Rows may omit the clone size; those that give it use once, few, many or a size class.

TRBD1,NA,TRBV20-1,TRBJ1-5,TGCAGTGCTATTAGGACAGGGTTCCTTCAGCCCCAGCATTTT,CSAIRTGFLQPQHF
NA,NA,TRBV12-5,TRBJ1-5,TGTGCTAGTGGTTTCGGTCTTTCCATCAATCAGCCCCAGCATTTT,CASGFGLSINQPQHF
TRBD2,few,TRBV12-5,TRBJ2-1,TGTGCTAGTGGTTTGAAACCTAGCGGGGGGGCCGACAATGAGCAGTTCTTC,CASGLKPSGGADNEQFF
TRBD2,many,TRBV4-2,TRBJ2-1,TGTGCCAGCAGCCAAGGGGGCGGGAGCGTTGGTGAGCAGTTCTTC,CASSQGGGSVGEQFF
NA,NA,TRBV18,TRBJ2-3,TGTGCCAGTCAGACTCGGAGCACAGATGCGCAGTATTTT,CASQTRSTDAQYF
NA,few,TRBV10-3,TRBJ1-6,TGTGCCATCAGTGAGTCTAACATGCTCCACTTT,CAISESNMLHF
NA,few,TRBV11-2,TRBJ2-7,TGTGCCAGCAGCTTAGGGACAAGATACTACGAGCAGTACTTC,CASSLGTRYYEQYF
NA,few,TRBV5-1,TRBJ2-3,TGCGCCAGCAGCGTGGACGGGGTCACGGATACGCAGTATTTT,CASSVDGVTDTQYF
NA,few,TRBV20-1,TRBJ2-3,TGCAGTGCTAGCCGTCGGACCGCGAGCACAGATACGCAGTATTTT,CSASRRTASTDTQYF
NA,many,TRBV4-3,TRBJ2-1,TGCGCCAGCAGCCAGGGGGCTAGCGAAAAGTTCTTC,CASSQGASEKFF
NA,NA,TRBV5-1,TRBJ1-4,TGCGCCAGCAGCTTGGCCGAAGACCCCGGCGGGGAAAAACTGTTTTTT,CASSLAEDPGGEKLFF
TRBD1,NA,TRBV3-1,TRBJ2-7,TGTGCCAGCATCCCGGGACAGCCAGACGAGCAGTACTTC,CASIPGQPDEQYF
NA,NA,TRBV7-3,TRBJ1-1,TGTGCCAGCAGCGGCGAGGCGAACACTGAAGCTTTCTTT,CASSGEANTEAFF
NA,few,TRBV5-1,TRBJ1-4,TGCGCCAGCAGCTTGGCCGATAATGAAAAACTGTTTTTT,CASSLADNEKLFF
NA,NA,TRBV24-1,TRBJ2-3,TGTGCCACCAGGGACCTGGGGCTCGATACGCAGTATTTT,CATRDLGLDTQYF
NA,NA,TRBV7-2,TRBJ2-1,TGTGCCAGCAGCTTAGCAGGGCAGGGGTTACTGAATGAGCAGTTCTTC,CASSLAGQGLLNEQFF
TRBD2,NA,TRBV7-9,TRBJ2-7,TGTGCCAGCAGCTCTCCCGGGACTACCTACGAGCAGTACTTC,CASSSPGTTYEQYF
TRBD1,NA,TRBV10-3,TRBJ2-1,TGTGCCATCAGGGGGGTAGGACAGGTCCTCTACAATGAGCAGTTCTTC,CAIRGVGQVLYNEQFF
NA,NA,TRBV20-1,TRBJ2-7,TGCAGTGCTAGAGCTAGACTGGACAGACGTAATGTCTCCTACGAGCAGTACTTC,CSARARLDRRNVSYEQYF
NA,NA,TRBV29-1,TRBJ1-1,TGCAGCGTTAGGGCAGGAGCCCTTAACACTGAAGCTTTCTTT,CSVRAGALNTEAFF
TRBD2,few,TRBV3-1,TRBJ2-5,TGTGCCAGCAGCCAACTAGCGGGAGTCGAGACCCAGTACTTC,CASSQLAGVETQYF
TRBD1,NA,TRBV10-3,TRBJ2-7,TGTGCCATCAGTGAAGGGAAGGGGGCCCAGTACTTC,CAISEGKGAQYF
NA,many,TRBV10-3,TRBJ2-3,TGTGCCATCACCGAGACTAGCACAGATACGCAGTATTTT,CAITETSTDTQYF
TRBD2,many,TRBV5-1,TRBJ2-7,TGCGCCAGCAGCTTGGATTACGGGGGGGCCACCTACGAGCAGTACTTC,CASSLDYGGATYEQYF
NA,NA,TRBV18,TRBJ1-2,TGTGCCAGCTCACCATCCGCAGGGGTTAGGAGTAACTATGGCTACACCTTC,CASSPSAGVRSNYGYTF
NA,NA,TRBV30,TRBJ1-1,TGTGCCTGGAGTGTACCGAACAAGGGTCATATGAACACTGAAGCTTTCTTT,CAWSVPNKGHMNTEAFF
NA,NA,TRBV5-5,TRBJ2-7,TGTGCCAGCACAGCCCCCGATAACGAGCAGTACTTC,CASTAPDNEQYF